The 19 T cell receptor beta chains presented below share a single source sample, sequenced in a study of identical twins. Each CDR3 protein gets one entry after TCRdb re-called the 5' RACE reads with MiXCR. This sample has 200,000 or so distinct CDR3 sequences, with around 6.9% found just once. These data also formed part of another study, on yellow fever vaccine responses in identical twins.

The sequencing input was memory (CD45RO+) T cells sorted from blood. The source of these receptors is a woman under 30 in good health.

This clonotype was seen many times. The CDR3 loop is CASGLAGLSGANVLTF. CDR3 sequence (DNA): TGTGCCAGCGGACTAGCGGGACTCTCTGGGGCCAACGTCCTGACTTTC. This chain uses TRBV6-2 or TRBV6-3 with TRBJ2-6, with TRBD2 identical over 12 bases. Germline loops: CDR1 MNHEY, CDR2 SVGEGT. The trim removed 8 bases at V and 0 bases at J, leaving 2 bases unmatched. The CDR3 has 16 residues.

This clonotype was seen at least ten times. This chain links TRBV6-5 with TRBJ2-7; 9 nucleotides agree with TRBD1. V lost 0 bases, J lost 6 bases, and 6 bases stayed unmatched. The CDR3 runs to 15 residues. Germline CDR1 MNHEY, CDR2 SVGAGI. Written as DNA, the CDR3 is TGTGCCAGCAGTTACTCTCCGGGACAGGGAGGCGAGCAGTACTTC. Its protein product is CASSYSPGQGGEQYF.

The CDR3 DNA is TGTGCCAGCAGCCGACGCCGGGACACTTCCTACGAGCAGTACTTC. Protein: CASSRRRDTSYEQYF. The chain has TRBV7-8 and TRBJ2-7; the D gene is possibly TRBD1 (6 bases). The CDR3 is 15 amino acids. Germline loops: CDR1 SGHVS, CDR2 FQNEAQ. The V gene lost 5 bases and the J gene lost 1 base, with 15 bases spanning the gap.

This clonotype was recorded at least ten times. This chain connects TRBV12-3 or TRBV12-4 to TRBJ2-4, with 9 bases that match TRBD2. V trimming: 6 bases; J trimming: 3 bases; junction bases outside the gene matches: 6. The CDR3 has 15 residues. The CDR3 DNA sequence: TGTGCCAGCAGGCCTAGCGGGAATGTCAAAAACATTCAGTACTTC. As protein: CASRPSGNVKNIQYF.

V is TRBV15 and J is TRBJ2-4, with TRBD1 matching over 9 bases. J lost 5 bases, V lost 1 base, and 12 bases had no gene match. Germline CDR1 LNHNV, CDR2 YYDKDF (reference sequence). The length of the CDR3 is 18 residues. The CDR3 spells CATSRVPLSQGAENIQYF. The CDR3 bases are TGTGCCACCAGCAGAGTGCCCCTCTCACAGGGGGCAGAAAACATTCAGTACTTC.

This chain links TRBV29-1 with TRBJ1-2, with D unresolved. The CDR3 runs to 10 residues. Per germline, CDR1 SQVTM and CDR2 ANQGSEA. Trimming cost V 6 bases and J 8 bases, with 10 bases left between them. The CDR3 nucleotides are TGCAGCGTCGAGGGCGTGGGCTACACCTTC. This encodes CSVEGVGYTF.

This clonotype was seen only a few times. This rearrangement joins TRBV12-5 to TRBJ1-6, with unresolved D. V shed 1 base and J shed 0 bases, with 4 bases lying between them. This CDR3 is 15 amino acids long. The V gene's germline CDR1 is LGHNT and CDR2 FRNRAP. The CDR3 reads CASGLDSSYNSPLHF. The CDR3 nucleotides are TGTGCTAGTGGTTTGGACAGCTCCTATAATTCACCCCTCCACTTT.

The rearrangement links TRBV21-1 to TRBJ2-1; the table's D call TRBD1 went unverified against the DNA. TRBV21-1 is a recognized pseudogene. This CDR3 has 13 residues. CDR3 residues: CASKGQGDDEQFF. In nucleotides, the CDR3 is TGTGCCAGCAAAGGACAGGGGGACGATGAGCAGTTCTTC.

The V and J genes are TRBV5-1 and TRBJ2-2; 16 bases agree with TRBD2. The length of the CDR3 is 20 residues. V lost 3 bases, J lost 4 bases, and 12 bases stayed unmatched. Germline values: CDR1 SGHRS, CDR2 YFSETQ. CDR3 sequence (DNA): TGCGCCAGCAGCTCGGGACTAGCGGGAGGGCCCTCGGTTGGCACCGGGGAGCTGTTTTTT. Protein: CASSSGLAGGPSVGTGELFF.

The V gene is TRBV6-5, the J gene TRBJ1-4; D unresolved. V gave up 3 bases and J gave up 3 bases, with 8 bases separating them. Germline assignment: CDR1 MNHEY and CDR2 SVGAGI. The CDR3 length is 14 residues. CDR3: CASSYTWANEKLFF. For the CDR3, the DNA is TGTGCCAGCAGTTATACGTGGGCTAATGAAAAACTGTTTTTT.

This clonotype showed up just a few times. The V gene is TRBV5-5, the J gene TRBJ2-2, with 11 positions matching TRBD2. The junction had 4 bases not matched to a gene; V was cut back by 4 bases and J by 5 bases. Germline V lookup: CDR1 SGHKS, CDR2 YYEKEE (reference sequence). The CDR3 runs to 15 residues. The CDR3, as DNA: TGTGCCAGCAGCCAACTAGCGGGAGTTACCGGGGAGCTGTTTTTT. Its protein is CASSQLAGVTGELFF.

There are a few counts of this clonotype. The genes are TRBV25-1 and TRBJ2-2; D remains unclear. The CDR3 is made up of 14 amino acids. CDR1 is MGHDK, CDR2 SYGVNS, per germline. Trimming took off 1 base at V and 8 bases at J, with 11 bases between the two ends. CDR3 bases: TGTGCCAGCAGTGAATCGGTAGAGACAGGGGAGCTGTTTTTT. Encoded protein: CASSESVETGELFF.

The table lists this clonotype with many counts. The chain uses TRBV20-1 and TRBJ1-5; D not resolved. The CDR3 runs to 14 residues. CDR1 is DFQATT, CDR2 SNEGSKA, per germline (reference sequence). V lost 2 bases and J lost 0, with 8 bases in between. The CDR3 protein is CSARHINSNQPQHF. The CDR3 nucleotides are TGCAGTGCTAGACATATAAATAGCAATCAGCCCCAGCATTTT.

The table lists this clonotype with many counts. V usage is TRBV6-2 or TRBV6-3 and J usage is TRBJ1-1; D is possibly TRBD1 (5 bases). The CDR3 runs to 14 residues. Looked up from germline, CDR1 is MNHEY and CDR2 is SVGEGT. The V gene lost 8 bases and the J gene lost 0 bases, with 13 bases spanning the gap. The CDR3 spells CASGRQTMNTEAFF. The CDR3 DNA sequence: TGTGCCAGCGGACGACAGACCATGAACACTGAAGCTTTCTTT.

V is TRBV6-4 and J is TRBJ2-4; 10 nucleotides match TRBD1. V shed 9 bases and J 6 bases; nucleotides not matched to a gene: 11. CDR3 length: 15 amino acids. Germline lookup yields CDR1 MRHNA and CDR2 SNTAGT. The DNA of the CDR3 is TGTGCCAGAAACGACGCGAGACAGGGGGCAAACATTCAGTACTTC. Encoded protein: CARNDARQGANIQYF.

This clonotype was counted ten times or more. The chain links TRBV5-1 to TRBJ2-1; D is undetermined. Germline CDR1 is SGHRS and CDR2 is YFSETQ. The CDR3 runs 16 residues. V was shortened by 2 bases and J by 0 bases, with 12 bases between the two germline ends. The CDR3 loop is CASSLKWGSSYNEQFF. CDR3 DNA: TGCGCCAGCAGCTTAAAGTGGGGTAGCTCCTACAATGAGCAGTTCTTC.

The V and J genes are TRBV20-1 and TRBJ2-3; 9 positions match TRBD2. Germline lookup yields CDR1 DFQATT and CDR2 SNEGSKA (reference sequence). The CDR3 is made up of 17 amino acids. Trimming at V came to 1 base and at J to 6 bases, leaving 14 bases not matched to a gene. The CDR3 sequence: CSARVSTSGRIGDTQYF. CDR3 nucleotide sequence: TGCAGTGCTAGAGTCTCTACCAGCGGGAGGATAGGGGATACGCAGTATTTT.

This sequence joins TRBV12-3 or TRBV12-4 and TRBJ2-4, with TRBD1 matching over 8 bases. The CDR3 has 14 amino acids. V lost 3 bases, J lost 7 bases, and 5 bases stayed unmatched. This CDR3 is CASSFGQGFNIQYF. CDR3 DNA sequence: TGTGCCAGCAGTTTTGGACAGGGCTTCAACATTCAGTACTTC.

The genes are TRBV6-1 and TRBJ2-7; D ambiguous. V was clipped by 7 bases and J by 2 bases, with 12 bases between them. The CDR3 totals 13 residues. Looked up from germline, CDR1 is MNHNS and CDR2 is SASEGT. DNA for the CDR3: TGTGCCAGCAAAAGACAAGCACCCTACGAGCAGTACTTC. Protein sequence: CASKRQAPYEQYF.